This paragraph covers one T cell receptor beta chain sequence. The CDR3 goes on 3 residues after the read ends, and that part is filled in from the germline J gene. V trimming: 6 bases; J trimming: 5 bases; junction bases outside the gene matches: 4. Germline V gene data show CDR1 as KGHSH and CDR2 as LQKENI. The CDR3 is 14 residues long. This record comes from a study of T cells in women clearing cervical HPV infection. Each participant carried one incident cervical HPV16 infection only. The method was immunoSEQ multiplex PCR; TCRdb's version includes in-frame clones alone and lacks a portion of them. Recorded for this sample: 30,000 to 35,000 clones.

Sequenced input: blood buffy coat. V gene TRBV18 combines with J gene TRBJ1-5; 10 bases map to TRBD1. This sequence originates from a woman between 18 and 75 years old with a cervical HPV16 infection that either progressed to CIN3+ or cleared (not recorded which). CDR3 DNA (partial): TGTGCCAGCTCCTCGACAGGGGGCGATCAGCCC. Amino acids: CASSSTGGDQP. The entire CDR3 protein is CASSSTGGDQPQHF.